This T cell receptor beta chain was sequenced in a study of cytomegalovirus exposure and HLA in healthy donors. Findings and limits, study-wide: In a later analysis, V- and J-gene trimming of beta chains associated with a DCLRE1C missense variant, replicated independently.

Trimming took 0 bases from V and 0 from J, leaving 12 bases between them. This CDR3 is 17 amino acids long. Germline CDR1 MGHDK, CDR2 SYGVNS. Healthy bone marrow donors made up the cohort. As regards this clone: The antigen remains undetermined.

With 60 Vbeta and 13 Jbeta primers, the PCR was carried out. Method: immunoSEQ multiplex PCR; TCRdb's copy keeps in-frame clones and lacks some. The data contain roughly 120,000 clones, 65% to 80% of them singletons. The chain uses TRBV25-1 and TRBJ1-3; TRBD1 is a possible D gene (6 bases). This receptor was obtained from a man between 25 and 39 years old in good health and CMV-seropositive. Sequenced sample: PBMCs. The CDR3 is CASSEYGGSHSGNTIYF. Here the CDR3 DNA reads TGTGCCAGCAGTGAATATGGGGGCAGCCACTCTGGAAACACCATATATTTT.